This TCR beta chain is from a study of T-cell reconstitution after alpha-beta-depleted transplantation in children. Germline-derived CDR1 and CDR2 are SGHVS and FQNEAQ. Trimming took 3 bases from V and 1 from J; bases not matched to a gene: 4. This CDR3 spans 15 amino acids. Unique molecular identifiers were used to barcode this TCRbeta library. Each CDR3 protein gets one entry after TCRdb re-called the PCR reads with MiXCR. Of almost 500,000 distinct CDR3 sequences listed, roughly a tenth are singletons. This clonotype was counted ten times or more. V is TRBV7-8 and J is TRBJ2-7, with 9 bases identical to TRBD2. The clonotype was recovered from a child aged 2-15 years with inherited bone marrow failure, due to receive a stem cell transplant. This specimen was PBMCs, taken before TCRalphabeta/CD19-depleted stem cell transplant. The CDR3 DNA reads TGTGCCAGCAGCTTCCTAGCGGGGCCTTCCTACGAGCAGTACTTC. Protein product: CASSFLAGPSYEQYF.